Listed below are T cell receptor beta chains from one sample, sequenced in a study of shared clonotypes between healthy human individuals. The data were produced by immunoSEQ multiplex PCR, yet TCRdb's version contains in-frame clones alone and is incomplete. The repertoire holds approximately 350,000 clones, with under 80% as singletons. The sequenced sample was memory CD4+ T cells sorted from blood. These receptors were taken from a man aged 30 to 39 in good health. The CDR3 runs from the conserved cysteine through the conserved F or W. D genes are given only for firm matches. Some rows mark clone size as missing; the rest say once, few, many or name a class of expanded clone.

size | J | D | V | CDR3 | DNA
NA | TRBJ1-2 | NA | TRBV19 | CASSRGDRLYGYTF | TGTGCCAGTAGTCGAGGGGATCGGTTATATGGCTACACCTTC
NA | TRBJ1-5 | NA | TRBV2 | CASSEAIEFAQPQHF | TGTGCCAGCAGTGAAGCTATAGAGTTCGCTCAGCCCCAGCATTTT
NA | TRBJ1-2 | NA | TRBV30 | CAWSVPRKGIYGYTF | TGTGCCTGGAGTGTACCGAGGAAAGGGATCTATGGCTACACCTTC
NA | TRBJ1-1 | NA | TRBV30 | CAWTEGGSGTEAFF | TGTGCCTGGACCGAGGGAGGTTCTGGAACTGAAGCTTTCTTT
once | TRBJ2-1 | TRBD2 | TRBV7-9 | CASSSGLAGDGEQFF | TGTGCCAGCAGCTCCGGACTAGCGGGAGATGGTGAGCAGTTCTTC
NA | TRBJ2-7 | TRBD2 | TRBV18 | CASRRTSGSPYEQYF | TGTGCCAGCCGACGGACTAGCGGGAGCCCCTACGAGCAGTACTTC
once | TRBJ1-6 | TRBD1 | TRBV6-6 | CASSSSDRDYNSPLHF | TGTGCCAGCAGTTCCTCAGACAGGGACTATAATTCACCCCTCCACTTT
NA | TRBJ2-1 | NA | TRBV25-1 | CASSGFTGSSYNEQFF | TGTGCCAGCAGTGGATTTACCGGGAGCTCCTACAATGAGCAGTTCTTC
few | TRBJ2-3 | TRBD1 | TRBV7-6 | CASSPSGTVSTDTQYF | TGTGCCAGCAGCCCCTCCGGGACAGTTAGCACAGATACGCAGTATTTT
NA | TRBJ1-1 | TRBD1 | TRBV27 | CASSFWGAGGMNTEAFF | TGTGCCAGCAGTTTTTGGGGTGCAGGGGGGATGAACACTGAAGCTTTCTTT
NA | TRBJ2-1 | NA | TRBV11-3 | CASSSSPGLTFNEQFF | TGTGCCAGCAGCTCTTCTCCGGGATTGACCTTCAATGAGCAGTTCTTC
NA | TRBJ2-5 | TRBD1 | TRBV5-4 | CASSSSPDRAGETQYF | TGTGCCAGCAGCTCCTCACCCGACAGGGCCGGAGAGACCCAGTACTTC
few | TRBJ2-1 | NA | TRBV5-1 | CASSPGVLSYNEQFF | TGCGCCAGCAGCCCCGGAGTGCTCTCCTACAATGAGCAGTTCTTC
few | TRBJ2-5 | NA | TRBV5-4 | CASSLASGQETQYF | TGTGCCAGCAGCTTGGCCAGCGGACAAGAGACCCAGTACTTC
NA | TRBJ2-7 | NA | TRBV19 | CASSVTGTNYEQYF | TGTGCCAGTAGTGTCACCGGGACAAACTACGAGCAGTACTTC
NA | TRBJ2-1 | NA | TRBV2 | CASTAGDTHNEQFF | TGTGCCAGCACTGCGGGGGACACCCACAATGAGCAGTTCTTC
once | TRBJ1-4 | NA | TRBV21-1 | CASSNAGEQFGTNEKLFF | TGTGCCAGCAGCAATGCGGGGGAGCAGTTTGGAACTAATGAAAAACTGTTTTTT
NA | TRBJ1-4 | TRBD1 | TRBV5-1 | CASSRTTGLQSEKLFF | TGCGCCAGCAGCCGCACGACAGGGCTCCAGAGTGAAAAACTGTTTTTT
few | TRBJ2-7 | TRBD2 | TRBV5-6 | CASSFLTSAKYF | TGTGCCAGCAGCTTCCTAACTAGCGCCAAGTACTTC
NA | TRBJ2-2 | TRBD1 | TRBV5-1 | CASSWGQGNTGELFF | TGCGCCAGCAGCTGGGGACAGGGAAACACCGGGGAGCTGTTTTTT
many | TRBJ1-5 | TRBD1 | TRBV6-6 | CASSYDGQGGQPQHF | TGTGCCAGCAGTTACGATGGACAGGGAGGTCAGCCCCAGCATTTT
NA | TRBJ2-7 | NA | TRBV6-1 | CASILAGQGPYEQYF | TGTGCCAGCATTCTAGCGGGACAGGGTCCCTACGAGCAGTACTTC
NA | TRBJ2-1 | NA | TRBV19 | CASRSQGHEQFF | TGTGCCAGTAGATCCCAGGGCCATGAGCAGTTCTTC
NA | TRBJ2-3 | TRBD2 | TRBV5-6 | CASIPSGWGRVPDTQYF | TGTGCCAGCATCCCATCGGGTTGGGGGAGGGTCCCAGATACGCAGTATTTT
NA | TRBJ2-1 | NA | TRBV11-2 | CASSFRPQGPEQFF | TGTGCCAGCAGTTTTAGGCCACAGGGACCGGAGCAGTTCTTC
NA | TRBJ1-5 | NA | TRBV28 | CASSPTGQPQHF | TGTGCCAGCAGTCCCACGGGGCAGCCCCAGCATTTT
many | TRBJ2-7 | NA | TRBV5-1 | CASSLRRQTTTTVYEQYF | TGCGCCAGCAGCCTAAGAAGACAGACCACTACCACAGTTTACGAGCAGTACTTC
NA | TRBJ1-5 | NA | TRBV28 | CASSRTNSNQPQHF | TGTGCCAGCAGTCGAACAAATAGCAATCAGCCCCAGCATTTT
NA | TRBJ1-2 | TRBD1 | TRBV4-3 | CASSQLTGTGSGYGYTF | TGCGCCAGCAGCCAACTTACCGGGACAGGGTCGGGGTATGGCTACACCTTC
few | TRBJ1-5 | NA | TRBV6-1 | CASTEYRGYQPQHF | TGTGCCAGCACCGAATATCGGGGATATCAGCCCCAGCATTTT
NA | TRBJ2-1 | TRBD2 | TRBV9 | CASSATLATTYNEQFF | TGTGCCAGCAGCGCCACACTAGCGACCACCTACAATGAGCAGTTCTTC
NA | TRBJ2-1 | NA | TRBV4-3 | CASSQDINGREQFF | TGCGCCAGCAGCCAAGATATCAATGGAAGAGAGCAGTTCTTC
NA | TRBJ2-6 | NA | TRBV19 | CASTSYSGANVLTF | TGTGCCAGCACCAGTTACTCTGGGGCCAACGTCCTGACTTTC
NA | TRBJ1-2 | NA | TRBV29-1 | CSVPTPGLVFYGYTF | TGCAGCGTTCCAACCCCAGGGCTAGTTTTCTATGGCTACACCTTC
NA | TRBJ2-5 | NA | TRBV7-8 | CATGTAGGETQYF | TGTGCCACCGGCACCGCAGGGGGGGAGACCCAGTACTTC
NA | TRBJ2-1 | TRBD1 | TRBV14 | CASSLQGFDLRFF | TGTGCCAGCAGCCTACAGGGGTTCGACCTTCGGTTCTTC
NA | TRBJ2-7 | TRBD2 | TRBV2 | CASSGLLAGAQQYF | TGTGCCAGCAGTGGTCTGCTAGCGGGAGCCCAGCAGTACTTC
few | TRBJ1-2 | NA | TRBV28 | CASSLVRYGYTF | TGTGCCAGCAGTTTGGTGAGGTATGGCTACACCTTC
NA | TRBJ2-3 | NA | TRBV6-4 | CASSDTPLPGSDTQYF | TGTGCCAGCAGTGACACCCCTCTTCCGGGGTCAGATACGCAGTATTTT
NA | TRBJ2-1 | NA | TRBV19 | CASSLFGTRVNEQFF | TGTGCCAGTAGTCTTTTCGGGACCAGGGTCAATGAGCAGTTCTTC
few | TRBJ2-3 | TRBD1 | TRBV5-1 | CASSLGRGIDTQYF | TGCGCCAGCAGCTTGGGCAGGGGGATAGATACGCAGTATTTT
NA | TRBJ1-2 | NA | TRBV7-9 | CASSSRNKNYGYTF | TGTGCCAGCAGCTCACGCAATAAGAACTATGGCTACACCTTC
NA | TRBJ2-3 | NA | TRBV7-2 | CASSQEIRGFQYF | TGTGCCAGCAGCCAAGAAATCCGAGGGTTTCAGTATTTT
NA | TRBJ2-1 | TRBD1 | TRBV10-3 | CAISTGQVSNEQFF | TGTGCCATCAGCACAGGACAGGTCAGCAATGAGCAGTTCTTC
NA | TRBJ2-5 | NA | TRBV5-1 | CASSHELQETQYF | TGCGCCAGCAGCCATGAACTCCAAGAGACCCAGTACTTC
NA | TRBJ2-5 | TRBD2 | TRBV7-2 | CASSLGLAGGQETQYF | TGTGCCAGCAGCTTAGGACTAGCTGGGGGACAAGAGACCCAGTACTTC
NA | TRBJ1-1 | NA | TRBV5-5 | CASSFVGVMNTEAFF | TGTGCCAGCAGCTTCGTGGGGGTAATGAACACTGAAGCTTTCTTT
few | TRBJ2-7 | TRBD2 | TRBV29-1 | CSAQGLAGGPTYEQYF | TGCAGCGCACAGGGACTAGCGGGAGGCCCAACCTACGAGCAGTACTTC
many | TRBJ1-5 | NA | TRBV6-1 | CASSPSGGRNQPQHF | TGTGCCAGCAGTCCCAGCGGGGGGAGAAATCAGCCCCAGCATTTT
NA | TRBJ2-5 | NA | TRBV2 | CASKRTRDGGQETQYF | TGTGCCAGCAAGAGGACCCGGGACGGAGGACAAGAGACCCAGTACTTC
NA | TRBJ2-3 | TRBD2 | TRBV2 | CASKILGLEVGTDTQYF | TGTGCCAGCAAGATCCTGGGACTAGAGGTCGGTACAGATACGCAGTATTTT
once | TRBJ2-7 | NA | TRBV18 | CASSDDGSYEQYF | TGTGCCAGCTCAGACGACGGTTCCTACGAGCAGTACTTC
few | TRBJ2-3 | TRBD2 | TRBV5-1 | CASSLAGGGADTQYF | TGCGCCAGCAGCTTAGCGGGAGGTGGAGCAGATACGCAGTATTTT